One sample yielded the 15 T cell receptor beta chains listed below, sequenced in a study of shared T cell receptors in the human thymus. Some clones are missing from TCRdb's copy, which holds only in-frame ones; the method was immunoSEQ multiplex PCR. Of hundreds of thousands of clones in the sample, over 90% were seen once. Material: thymocytes. The source is a human donor.

The gene calls are TRBV6-4 and TRBJ1-2; the match to TRBD1 covers 8 bases. This CDR3 has 15 residues. Germline CDR1 and CDR2: MRHNA and SNTAGT. V trimming: 0 bases; J trimming: 7 bases; junction bases outside the gene matches: 7. The CDR3 coding sequence is TGTGCCAGCAGTGACTCGGACAGGGAATGGGGTGGCTACACCTTC. Residues: CASSDSDREWGGYTF.

The rearrangement joins TRBV11-2 to TRBJ2-7; TRBD2 agrees at 8 bases. The CDR3 consists of 17 residues. With 4 bases clipped from V and 1 base from J, the junction kept 12 bases outside the gene matches. Germline values: CDR1 SGHAT, CDR2 FQNNGV. The CDR3 sequence is CASSSARGSGVSYEQYF. CDR3 coding DNA: TGTGCCAGCAGCTCGGCCAGGGGTAGCGGGGTTTCCTACGAGCAGTACTTC.

This rearrangement joins TRBV29-1 to TRBJ2-3, with TRBD2 as a possible D gene (6 bases). The CDR3 runs 22 residues. Deletions cut 1 base from V and 1 base from J, with 33 bases between. The germline CDR1 and CDR2 sequences are SQVTM and ANQGSEA. The CDR3 sequence: CSVEGFLVVGIRERRGTDTQYF. Here the CDR3 DNA reads TGCAGCGTTGAAGGTTTTCTTGTTGTTGGGATCCGGGAAAGGAGGGGCACAGATACGCAGTATTTT.

The chain uses TRBV27 and TRBJ2-5; 9 bases agree with TRBD1. CDR1 and CDR2 from the germline V gene are MNHEY and SMNVEV (reference sequence). V trimming: 5 bases; J trimming: 1 base; junction bases outside the gene matches: 8. The CDR3 runs 16 residues. The DNA for the CDR3 is TGTGCCAGCAGTGCGGACAGGGGTGTTTCCCAAGAGACCCAGTACTTC. Its protein product is CASSADRGVSQETQYF.

The chain uses TRBV6-1 and TRBJ1-5, with TRBD1 as a possible D gene (6 bases). Trimming stripped 7 bases from V and 0 bases from J, with 13 bases between. The CDR3 sequence is 15 residues long. The germline gives CDR1 MNHNS, CDR2 SASEGT. CDR3 region: CASTNTGYSNQPQHF. The CDR3 DNA sequence: TGTGCCAGCACCAACACAGGGTATAGCAATCAGCCCCAGCATTTT.

The CDR3 is CASRAQSGTGGRGNTEAFF. DNA of the CDR3: TGTGCCAGCAGGGCTCAATCCGGGACAGGGGGCAGAGGGAACACTGAAGCTTTCTTT. The genes are TRBV2 and TRBJ1-1, with TRBD1 matching over 12 bases. The CDR3 sequence is 19 residues long. V lost 6 bases to trimming and J lost 1 base; unmatched junction nucleotides: 15. Germline V lookup: CDR1 SNHLY, CDR2 FYNNEI.

This chain links TRBV7-9 with TRBJ1-4, with unresolved D. V gave up 2 bases and J gave up 8 bases, with 15 bases separating them. This CDR3 spans 15 amino acids. Germline loops: CDR1 SEHNR, CDR2 FQNEAQ (reference sequence). CDR3: CASSLQPRVAEKLFF. In nucleotides, the CDR3 is TGTGCCAGCAGCTTACAACCGCGGGTAGCCGAAAAACTGTTTTTT.

The chain employs TRBV19 and TRBJ2-3, with TRBD1 identical over 8 bases. The V segment lost 7 bases and the J segment 4 bases; nucleotides outside the gene matches: 7. The CDR3 spans 14 residues. The germline V gene encodes CDR1 LNHDA and CDR2 SQIVND (reference sequence). The CDR3 loop reads CASTIQGEADTQYF. In DNA form, the CDR3 reads TGTGCCAGTACCATACAGGGGGAGGCAGATACGCAGTATTTT.

This sequence joins TRBV4-2 and TRBJ2-7; 7 positions agree with TRBD2. Germline V gene lookup returns CDR1 LGHNA and CDR2 YNFKEQ. The length of the CDR3 is 16 residues. V shed 1 base and J 0 bases; nucleotides not matched to a gene: 6. The CDR3 coding sequence is TGTGCCAGCAGCCAAGCCCCCGGGGAGGGCTCCTACGAGCAGTACTTC. This gives the protein CASSQAPGEGSYEQYF.

The rearrangement links TRBV6-5 to TRBJ1-2; no firm D call. The germline gives CDR1 MNHEY, CDR2 SVGAGI. The CDR3 sequence is 13 residues long. Trimming removed 6 bases at V and 1 base at J, with 9 bases between. The CDR3 region is CASRNLSNYGYTF. For the CDR3, the DNA is TGTGCCAGCAGAAACCTAAGTAACTATGGCTACACCTTC.

The chain joins TRBV27 to TRBJ1-1, with 11 nucleotides matching TRBD1. CDR1 is MNHEY, CDR2 SMNVEV, per germline (reference sequence). The V segment lost 0 bases and the J segment 10 bases; nucleotides outside the gene matches: 4. The CDR3 has 14 amino acids. The CDR3 region has the DNA TGTGCCAGCAGTTTATCCGGACAGGGGGCACGAGCTTTCTTT. As protein: CASSLSGQGARAFF.

The rearrangement uses TRBV4-1 and TRBJ2-1; TRBD2 matches 9 bases. V gave up 1 base and J gave up 4 bases; unmatched junction bases: 17. CDR1 is MGHRA and CDR2 is YSYEKL in the germline V gene. The CDR3 contains 20 residues. CDR3 nucleotides: TGCGCCAGCAGCCAAGGTTATCCTCCGCCGGGACTAGCTTATTACAATGAGCAGTTCTTC. As protein: CASSQGYPPPGLAYYNEQFF.

The CDR3 bases are TGTGCCAGCAGTTTATGCAGACAGGGGAGGGACGTCTATGGCTACACCTTC. Its protein is CASSLCRQGRDVYGYTF. This chain connects TRBV28 to TRBJ1-2, with 8 positions matching TRBD1. V dropped 0 bases and J dropped 4; count of bases not matched to a gene: 10. From germline, CDR1 is MDHEN and CDR2 SYDVKM. The CDR3 has 17 amino acids.

DNA of the CDR3: TGCAGTGCTAGGGAATACGAAGCTTTCTTT. Translated, it gives CSAREYEAFF. V gene TRBV20-1 combines with J gene TRBJ1-1; D call uncertain. Looked up from germline, CDR1 is DFQATT and CDR2 is SNEGSKA (reference sequence). This CDR3 contains 10 residues. The V end lost 3 bases, the J end lost 8 bases, and 7 bases lay between the germline ends.

V and J are TRBV9 and TRBJ2-1, with TRBD1 matching over 8 bases. The CDR3 has 13 residues. CDR1 and CDR2 from the germline V gene are SGDLS and YYNGEE. The junction had 5 bases not matched to a gene; V was cut back by 4 bases and J by 8 bases. The CDR3 is CASSPQTGDEQFF. For the CDR3, the DNA is TGTGCCAGCAGCCCTCAGACAGGGGATGAGCAGTTCTTC. Based on the CDR3 plus reference TRBV9 and TRBJ2-1, the full variable domain is DSGVTQTPKHLITATGQRVTLRCSPRSGDLSVYWYQQSLDQGLQFLIQYYNGEERAKGNILERFSAQQFPDLHSELNLSSLELGDSALYFCASSPQTGDEQFFGPGTRLTVL.